Listed below are T cell receptor beta chains from one sample, sequenced in a study of cytomegalovirus exposure and HLA in healthy donors. Assay used: immunoSEQ multiplex PCR; TCRdb lists only in-frame clones, some missing. The data hold 200,000 or so clones, with 82% observed a single time. Material: PBMCs. Every receptor here comes from a woman in her late teens or twenties in good health and CMV-seronegative. CDR3s include the opening cysteine and the closing phenylalanine or tryptophan. Each record gives: J gene, D gene, V gene, clone size, CDR3 protein, CDR3 DNA. D genes are given only for firm matches. Where a row states a size, it is once, few, many or the class of an expanded clone; other rows omit it.

j_gene: TRBJ2-3; d_gene: TRBD1; v_gene: TRBV29-1; abundance: once; CDR3aa: CSVTRTGGADTQYF; CDR3nt: TGCAGCGTTACCCGGACAGGGGGCGCAGATACGCAGTATTTT
j_gene: TRBJ1-1; d_gene: TRBD1; v_gene: TRBV5-1; abundance: few; CDR3aa: CASSFGTGLNTEAFF; CDR3nt: TGCGCCAGCAGCTTCGGGACAGGGCTGAACACTGAAGCTTTCTTT
j_gene: TRBJ1-3; d_gene: .; v_gene: TRBV4-2; abundance: few; CDR3aa: CASSQDIGGNTIYF; CDR3nt: TGTGCCAGCAGCCAAGATATCGGTGGAAACACCATATATTTT
j_gene: TRBJ1-3; d_gene: TRBD1; v_gene: TRBV18; abundance: .; CDR3aa: CASSPGQGFNTIYF; CDR3nt: TGTGCCAGCTCACCGGGACAGGGGTTTAACACCATATATTTT
j_gene: TRBJ2-1; d_gene: .; v_gene: TRBV27; abundance: once; CDR3aa: CASRRGSSSYNEQFF; CDR3nt: TGTGCCAGCAGGCGCGGTTCTAGCTCCTACAATGAGCAGTTCTTC
j_gene: TRBJ2-1; d_gene: TRBD1; v_gene: TRBV5-6; abundance: .; CDR3aa: CASQLARGPPHEQFF; CDR3nt: TGTGCCAGCCAGCTGGCCAGGGGGCCTCCTCATGAGCAGTTCTTC
j_gene: TRBJ2-1; d_gene: TRBD2; v_gene: TRBV19; abundance: .; CDR3aa: CASSERVTSGVGDEQFF; CDR3nt: TGTGCCAGTAGCGAACGTGTCACTAGCGGGGTGGGAGATGAGCAGTTCTTC
j_gene: TRBJ1-2; d_gene: .; v_gene: TRBV28; abundance: .; CDR3aa: CASSLDRPYGYTF; CDR3nt: TGTGCCAGCAGTTTAGACAGACCCTATGGCTACACCTTC
j_gene: TRBJ1-6; d_gene: TRBD1; v_gene: TRBV6-5; abundance: .; CDR3aa: CASSWTGSSYNSPLHF; CDR3nt: TGTGCCAGCAGTTGGACAGGTAGCTCCTATAATTCACCCCTCCACTTT
j_gene: TRBJ2-1; d_gene: TRBD1; v_gene: TRBV27; abundance: .; CDR3aa: CASSSGTVSSYNEQFF; CDR3nt: TGTGCCAGCAGTTCCGGGACAGTTAGCTCCTACAATGAGCAGTTCTTC
j_gene: TRBJ1-6; d_gene: .; v_gene: TRBV5-5; abundance: .; CDR3aa: CASSLIGAGVDNSPLHF; CDR3nt: TGTGCCAGCAGCTTGATCGGGGCAGGGGTAGATAATTCACCCCTCCACTTT
j_gene: TRBJ1-4; d_gene: TRBD1; v_gene: TRBV5-6; abundance: .; CDR3aa: CASSLGTGLREKLFF; CDR3nt: TGTGCCAGCAGCTTGGGGACAGGGTTGAGGGAAAAACTGTTTTTT
j_gene: TRBJ1-5; d_gene: .; v_gene: TRBV19; abundance: .; CDR3aa: CASSNAQSNQPQHF; CDR3nt: TGTGCCAGTAGTAATGCCCAGAGCAATCAGCCCCAGCATTTT
j_gene: TRBJ1-5; d_gene: .; v_gene: TRBV5-8; abundance: once; CDR3aa: CASSSDRRNNQPQHF; CDR3nt: TGTGCCAGCAGCTCGGACAGAAGAAACAATCAGCCCCAGCATTTT
j_gene: TRBJ2-3; d_gene: TRBD2; v_gene: TRBV6-1; abundance: .; CDR3aa: CASRPREGGWDTQYF; CDR3nt: TGTGCCAGCAGGCCCCGGGAGGGAGGCTGGGATACGCAGTATTTT
j_gene: TRBJ1-4; d_gene: TRBD1; v_gene: TRBV28; abundance: .; CDR3aa: CASSTRQGANEKLFF; CDR3nt: TGTGCCAGCAGCACTCGACAGGGGGCTAATGAAAAACTGTTTTTT
j_gene: TRBJ1-3; d_gene: .; v_gene: TRBV28; abundance: few; CDR3aa: CASGAGGSGNTIYF; CDR3nt: TGTGCCAGCGGGGCGGGGGGGTCTGGAAACACCATATATTTT
j_gene: TRBJ2-7; d_gene: .; v_gene: TRBV18; abundance: once; CDR3aa: CASSPRISRDEQYF; CDR3nt: TGTGCCAGCTCACCAAGAATATCCAGGGACGAGCAGTACTTC
j_gene: TRBJ1-4; d_gene: .; v_gene: TRBV30; abundance: few; CDR3aa: CAWTGVPNEKLFF; CDR3nt: TGTGCCTGGACCGGGGTTCCTAATGAAAAACTGTTTTTT
j_gene: TRBJ1-2; d_gene: .; v_gene: TRBV30; abundance: many; CDR3aa: CAWTLQGSYGYTF; CDR3nt: TGTGCCTGGACGCTCCAGGGTAGTTATGGCTACACCTTC
j_gene: TRBJ2-5; d_gene: .; v_gene: TRBV7-7; abundance: once; CDR3aa: CASSPGGPRPETQYF; CDR3nt: TGTGCCAGCAGCCCCGGGGGGCCTAGGCCCGAGACCCAGTACTTC
j_gene: TRBJ2-1; d_gene: .; v_gene: TRBV30; abundance: .; CDR3aa: CAWSVLSSYNEQFF; CDR3nt: TGTGCCTGGAGTGTACTCTCCTCCTACAATGAGCAGTTCTTC
j_gene: TRBJ1-4; d_gene: .; v_gene: TRBV28; abundance: .; CDR3aa: CASSPGATNEKLFF; CDR3nt: TGTGCCAGCAGTCCAGGGGCAACTAATGAAAAACTGTTTTTT
j_gene: TRBJ2-7; d_gene: TRBD1; v_gene: TRBV11-2; abundance: .; CDR3aa: CASSLDRATEQYF; CDR3nt: TGTGCCAGCAGCCTAGACAGGGCGACAGAGCAGTACTTC
j_gene: TRBJ2-5; d_gene: TRBD2; v_gene: TRBV5-4; abundance: .; CDR3aa: CASSLASGAGETQYF; CDR3nt: TGTGCCAGCAGCTTGGCTAGCGGGGCGGGGGAGACCCAGTACTTC
j_gene: TRBJ1-5; d_gene: TRBD1; v_gene: TRBV6-6; abundance: .; CDR3aa: CASSQVGGGGQPQHF; CDR3nt: TGTGCCAGCAGCCAGGTAGGGGGCGGAGGTCAGCCCCAGCATTTT
j_gene: TRBJ2-1; d_gene: .; v_gene: TRBV27; abundance: once; CDR3aa: CASTPGVTGYNEQFF; CDR3nt: TGTGCCAGCACACCAGGGGTTACTGGGTACAATGAGCAGTTCTTC
j_gene: TRBJ2-3; d_gene: TRBD2; v_gene: TRBV7-2; abundance: .; CDR3aa: CASSLVTSGGPPDTQYF; CDR3nt: TGTGCCAGCAGCTTAGTCACTAGCGGGGGCCCGCCAGATACGCAGTATTTT
j_gene: TRBJ2-7; d_gene: TRBD1; v_gene: TRBV28; abundance: .; CDR3aa: CASTLTPGQGSYEQYF; CDR3nt: TGTGCCAGCACACTGACGCCGGGACAGGGTTCCTACGAGCAGTACTTC
j_gene: TRBJ2-5; d_gene: TRBD2; v_gene: TRBV7-9; abundance: .; CDR3aa: CASSLGREGTQYF; CDR3nt: TGTGCCAGCAGCTTAGGACGGGAGGGGACCCAGTACTTC
j_gene: TRBJ2-7; d_gene: TRBD1; v_gene: TRBV11-2; abundance: .; CDR3aa: CASSLDRTGGHEQYF; CDR3nt: TGTGCCAGCAGCTTAGATAGGACAGGGGGTCACGAGCAGTACTTC
j_gene: TRBJ2-5; d_gene: .; v_gene: TRBV29-1; abundance: .; CDR3aa: CSGSRGPQETQYF; CDR3nt: TGCAGCGGGAGCAGGGGACCCCAAGAGACCCAGTACTTC
j_gene: TRBJ2-7; d_gene: TRBD2; v_gene: TRBV6-5; abundance: .; CDR3aa: CATREEGYEQYF; CDR3nt: TGTGCCACCCGGGAGGAGGGCTACGAGCAGTACTTC
j_gene: TRBJ1-1; d_gene: TRBD1; v_gene: TRBV5-1; abundance: .; CDR3aa: CASSFIKGAQGTEAFF; CDR3nt: TGCGCCAGCAGCTTTATAAAGGGGGCCCAGGGAACTGAAGCTTTCTTT
j_gene: TRBJ2-5; d_gene: .; v_gene: TRBV5-1; abundance: few; CDR3aa: CASSPQIRETQYF; CDR3nt: TGCGCCAGCAGTCCACAAATCAGGGAGACCCAGTACTTC
j_gene: TRBJ2-1; d_gene: TRBD2; v_gene: TRBV5-1; abundance: .; CDR3aa: CASSSGASGVYNEQFF; CDR3nt: TGCGCCAGCAGCTCGGGCGCTAGCGGGGTCTACAATGAGCAGTTCTTC
j_gene: TRBJ1-5; d_gene: .; v_gene: TRBV2; abundance: .; CDR3aa: CASSKEGSNQPQHF; CDR3nt: TGTGCCAGCAGTAAGGAGGGAAGCAATCAGCCCCAGCATTTT
j_gene: TRBJ1-2; d_gene: TRBD1; v_gene: TRBV19; abundance: .; CDR3aa: CAIRKPGQSYGYTF; CDR3nt: TGTGCCATCCGAAAACCGGGACAGAGCTATGGCTACACCTTC
j_gene: TRBJ2-1; d_gene: TRBD2; v_gene: TRBV29-1; abundance: .; CDR3aa: CSARRAGGPSNEQFF; CDR3nt: TGCAGCGCAAGGCGGGCGGGAGGGCCCTCGAATGAGCAGTTCTTC
j_gene: TRBJ1-1; d_gene: .; v_gene: TRBV25-1; abundance: .; CDR3aa: CASSVANTEAFF; CDR3nt: TGTGCCAGCAGTGTAGCGAACACTGAAGCTTTCTTT
j_gene: TRBJ2-7; d_gene: .; v_gene: TRBV27; abundance: .; CDR3aa: CASSLLVGGSYEQYF; CDR3nt: TGTGCCAGCAGTTTACTCGTAGGAGGCTCCTACGAGCAGTACTTC
j_gene: TRBJ2-2; d_gene: .; v_gene: TRBV27; abundance: once; CDR3aa: CASSLLGTSNTGELFF; CDR3nt: TGTGCCAGCAGTTTACTAGGCACCTCGAACACCGGGGAGCTGTTTTTT
j_gene: TRBJ2-7; d_gene: TRBD1; v_gene: TRBV7-6; abundance: .; CDR3aa: CASSSPTGPPEQYF; CDR3nt: TGTGCCAGCAGCTCCCCGACAGGGCCCCCGGAGCAGTACTTC
j_gene: TRBJ2-4; d_gene: TRBD1; v_gene: TRBV25-1; abundance: .; CDR3aa: CASSDRTGPKNIQYF; CDR3nt: TGTGCCAGCAGTGATCGGACAGGGCCCAAAAACATTCAGTACTTC
j_gene: TRBJ2-5; d_gene: TRBD2; v_gene: TRBV7-3; abundance: few; CDR3aa: CASSVLGLGTQYF; CDR3nt: TGTGCCAGCAGCGTACTGGGACTAGGGACCCAGTACTTC